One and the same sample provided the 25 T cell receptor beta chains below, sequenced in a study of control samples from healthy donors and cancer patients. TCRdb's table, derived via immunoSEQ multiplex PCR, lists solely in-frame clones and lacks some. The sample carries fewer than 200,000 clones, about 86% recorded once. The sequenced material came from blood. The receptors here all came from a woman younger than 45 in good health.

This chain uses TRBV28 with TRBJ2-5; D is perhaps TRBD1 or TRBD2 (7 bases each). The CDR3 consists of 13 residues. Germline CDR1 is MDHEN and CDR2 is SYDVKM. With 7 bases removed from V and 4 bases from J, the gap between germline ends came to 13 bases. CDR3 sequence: CASIQGGRETQYF. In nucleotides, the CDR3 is TGTGCCAGCATTCAGGGGGGGCGAGAGACCCAGTACTTC.

CDR3 region: CSVEAVREDTEAFF. In DNA, the CDR3 is TGCAGCGTTGAAGCCGTCAGGGAAGACACTGAAGCTTTCTTT. V gene TRBV29-1 combines with J gene TRBJ1-1; tentatively, D is TRBD1 (5 bases). CDR1 is SQVTM and CDR2 is ANQGSEA in the germline V gene. CDR3 size: 14 residues. The V end lost 1 base, the J end lost 3 bases, and 12 bases lay between the germline ends.

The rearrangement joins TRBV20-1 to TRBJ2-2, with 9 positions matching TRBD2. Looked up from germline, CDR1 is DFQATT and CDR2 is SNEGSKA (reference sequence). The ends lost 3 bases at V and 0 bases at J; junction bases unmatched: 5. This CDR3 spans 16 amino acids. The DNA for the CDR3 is TGCAGTGCTAGTCGTCTAGCGGGACCGAACACCGGGGAGCTGTTTTTT. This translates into CSASRLAGPNTGELFF.

CDR3 residues: CASSLALNGDGYTF. Here the CDR3 DNA reads TGTGCCAGCAGCTTAGCCCTTAATGGGGATGGCTACACCTTC. V is TRBV7-8 and J is TRBJ1-2; D gene unclear. V was shortened by 0 bases and J by 6 bases, with 11 bases between the two germline ends. Germline CDR1 SGHVS, CDR2 FQNEAQ. The CDR3 length is 14 residues.

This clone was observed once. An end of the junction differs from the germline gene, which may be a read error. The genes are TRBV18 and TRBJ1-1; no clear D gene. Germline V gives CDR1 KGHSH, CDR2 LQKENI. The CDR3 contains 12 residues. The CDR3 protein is CASSPRPPEAFF. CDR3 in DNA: TGTGCCAGCTCACCACGGCCACCTGAGGCTTTCTTT.

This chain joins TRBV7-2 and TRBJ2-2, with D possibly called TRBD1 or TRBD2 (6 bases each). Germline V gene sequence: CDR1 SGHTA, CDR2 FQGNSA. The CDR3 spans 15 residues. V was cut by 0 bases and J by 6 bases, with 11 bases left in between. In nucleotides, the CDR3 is TGTGCCAGCAGCTTAGCACAGGGAGGCGCCGGGGAGCTGTTTTTT. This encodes CASSLAQGGAGELFF.

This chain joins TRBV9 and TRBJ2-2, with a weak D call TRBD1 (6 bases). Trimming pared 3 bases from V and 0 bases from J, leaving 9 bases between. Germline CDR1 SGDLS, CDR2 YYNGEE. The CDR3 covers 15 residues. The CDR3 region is CASSDRVSNTGELFF. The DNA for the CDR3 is TGTGCCAGCAGCGACAGGGTTTCGAACACCGGGGAGCTGTTTTTT.

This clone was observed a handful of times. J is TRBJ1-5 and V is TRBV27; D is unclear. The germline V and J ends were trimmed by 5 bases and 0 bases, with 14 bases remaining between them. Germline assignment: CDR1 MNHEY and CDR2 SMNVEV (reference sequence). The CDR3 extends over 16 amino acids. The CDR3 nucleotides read TGTGCCAGCAGTCTAAAGGGCGCTGATAGCAATCAGCCCCAGCATTTT. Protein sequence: CASSLKGADSNQPQHF.

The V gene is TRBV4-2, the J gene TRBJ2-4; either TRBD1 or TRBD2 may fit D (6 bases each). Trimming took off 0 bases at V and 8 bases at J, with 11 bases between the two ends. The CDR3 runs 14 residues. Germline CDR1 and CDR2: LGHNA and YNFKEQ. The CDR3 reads CASSQDPGEDIQYF. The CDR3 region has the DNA TGTGCCAGCAGCCAAGACCCAGGGGAGGACATTCAGTACTTC.

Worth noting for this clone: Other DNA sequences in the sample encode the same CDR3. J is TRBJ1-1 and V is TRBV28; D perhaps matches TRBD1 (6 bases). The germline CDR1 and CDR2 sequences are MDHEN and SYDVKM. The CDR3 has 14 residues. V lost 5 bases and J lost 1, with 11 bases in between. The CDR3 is CASSRGGQNTEAFF. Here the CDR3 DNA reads TGTGCCAGCAGTAGGGGGGGTCAGAACACTGAAGCTTTCTTT.

CDR3 protein: CASSPPGTASYEQYF. The CDR3 bases are TGTGCCAGCTCACCACCCGGGACAGCCTCCTACGAGCAGTACTTC. J is TRBJ2-7 and V is TRBV18; 7 positions match TRBD1. J was trimmed by 0 bases and V by 0 bases; bases with no gene match: 2. In germline, CDR1 is KGHSH, CDR2 LQKENI. The CDR3 totals 15 residues. The full variable domain, rest sourced from reference TRBV18 and TRBJ2-7, is NAGVMQNPRHLVRRRGQEARLRCSPMKGHSHVYWYRQLPEEGLKFMVYLQKENIIDESGMPKERFSAEFPKEGPSILRIQQVVRGDSAAYFCASSPPGTASYEQYFGPGTRLTVT.

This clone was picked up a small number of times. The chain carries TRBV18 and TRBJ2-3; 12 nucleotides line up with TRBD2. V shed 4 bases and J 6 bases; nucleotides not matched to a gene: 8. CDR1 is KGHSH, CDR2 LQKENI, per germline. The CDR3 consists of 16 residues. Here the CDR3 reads CASSLRTSGIRDTQYF. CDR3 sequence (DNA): TGTGCCAGCTCACTCAGGACTAGCGGGATTAGGGATACGCAGTATTTT.

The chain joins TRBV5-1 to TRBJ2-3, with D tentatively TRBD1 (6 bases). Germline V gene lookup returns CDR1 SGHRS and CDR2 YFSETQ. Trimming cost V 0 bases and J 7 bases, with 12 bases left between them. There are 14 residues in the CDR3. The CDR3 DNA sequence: TGCGCCAGCAGCTTGGCCTTGGGGGCGAATACGCAGTATTTT. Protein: CASSLALGANTQYF.

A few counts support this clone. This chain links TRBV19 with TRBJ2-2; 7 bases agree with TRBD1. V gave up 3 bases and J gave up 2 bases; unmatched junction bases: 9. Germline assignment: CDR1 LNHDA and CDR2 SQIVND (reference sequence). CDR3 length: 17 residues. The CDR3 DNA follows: TGTGCCAGTAGTATTGGCCGACGGACAGGTAACACCGGGGAGCTGTTTTTT. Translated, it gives CASSIGRRTGNTGELFF.

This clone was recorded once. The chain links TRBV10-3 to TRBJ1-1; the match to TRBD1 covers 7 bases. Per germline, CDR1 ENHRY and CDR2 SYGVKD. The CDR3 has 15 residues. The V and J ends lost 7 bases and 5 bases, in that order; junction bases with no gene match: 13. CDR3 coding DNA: TGTGCCATCAAGAGATCGGGAGGGGGCGATACTGAAGCTTTCTTT. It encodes CAIKRSGGGDTEAFF.

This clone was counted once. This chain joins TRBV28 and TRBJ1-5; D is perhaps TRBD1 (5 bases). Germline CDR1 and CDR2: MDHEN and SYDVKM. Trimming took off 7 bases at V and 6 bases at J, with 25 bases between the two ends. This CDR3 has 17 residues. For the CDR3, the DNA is TGTGCCAGCAACTCCCCCCGGGGAGGGGTTGGAGGTCAGCCCCAGCATTTT. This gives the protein CASNSPRGGVGGQPQHF.

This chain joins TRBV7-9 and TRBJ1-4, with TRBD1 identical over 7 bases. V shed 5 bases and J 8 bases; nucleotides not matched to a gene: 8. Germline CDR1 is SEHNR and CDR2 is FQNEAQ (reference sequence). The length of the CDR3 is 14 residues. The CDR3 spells CASSIGTAVEKLFF. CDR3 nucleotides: TGTGCCAGCAGCATTGGGACAGCTGTCGAAAAACTGTTTTTT.

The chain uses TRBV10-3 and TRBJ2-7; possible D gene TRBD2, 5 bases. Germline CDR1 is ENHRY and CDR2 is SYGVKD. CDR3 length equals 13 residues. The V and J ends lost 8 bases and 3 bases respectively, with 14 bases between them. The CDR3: CAIGRAVSYEQYF. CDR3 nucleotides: TGTGCCATCGGGCGGGCCGTCAGCTACGAGCAGTACTTC.

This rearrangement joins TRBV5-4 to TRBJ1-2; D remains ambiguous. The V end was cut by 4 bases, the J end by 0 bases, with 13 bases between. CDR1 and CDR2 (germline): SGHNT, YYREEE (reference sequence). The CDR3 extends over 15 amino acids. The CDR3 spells CASSGDQTANYGYTF. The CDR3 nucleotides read TGTGCCAGCAGCGGTGACCAGACCGCTAACTATGGCTACACCTTC. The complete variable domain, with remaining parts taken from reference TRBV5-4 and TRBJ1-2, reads ETGVTQSPTHLIKTRGQQVTLRCSSQSGHNTVSWYQQALGQGPQFIFQYYREEENGRGNFPPRFSGLQFPNYSSELNVNALELDDSALYLCASSGDQTANYGYTFGSGTRLTVV.

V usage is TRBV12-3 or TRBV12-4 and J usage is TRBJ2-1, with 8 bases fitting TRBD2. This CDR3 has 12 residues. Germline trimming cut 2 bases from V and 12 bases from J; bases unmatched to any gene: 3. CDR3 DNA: TGTGCCAGCAGTTTAAAGGGGACTAGGCAGTTCTTC. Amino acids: CASSLKGTRQFF.

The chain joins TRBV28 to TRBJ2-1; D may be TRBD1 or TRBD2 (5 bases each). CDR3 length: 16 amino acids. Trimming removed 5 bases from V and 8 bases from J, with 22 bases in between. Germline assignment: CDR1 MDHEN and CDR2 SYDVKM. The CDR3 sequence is CASSAPPGKGSDEQFF. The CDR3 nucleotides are TGTGCCAGCAGTGCACCCCCCGGTAAGGGGAGCGATGAGCAGTTCTTC. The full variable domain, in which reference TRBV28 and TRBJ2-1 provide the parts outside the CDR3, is DVKVTQSSRYLVKRTGEKVFLECVQDMDHENMFWYRQDPGLGLRLIYFSYDVKMKEKGDIPEGYSVSREKKERFSLILESASTNQTSMYLCASSAPPGKGSDEQFFGPGTRLTVL.

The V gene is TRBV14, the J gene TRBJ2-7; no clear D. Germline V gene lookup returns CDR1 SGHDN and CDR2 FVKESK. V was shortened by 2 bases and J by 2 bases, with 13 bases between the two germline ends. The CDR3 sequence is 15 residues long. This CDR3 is CASSQSIPPPYEQYF. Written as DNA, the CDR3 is TGTGCCAGCAGCCAAAGTATCCCCCCGCCCTACGAGCAGTACTTC.

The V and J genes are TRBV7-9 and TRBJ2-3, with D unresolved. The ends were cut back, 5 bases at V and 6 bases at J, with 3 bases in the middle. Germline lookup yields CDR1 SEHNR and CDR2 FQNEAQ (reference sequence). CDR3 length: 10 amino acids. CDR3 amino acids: CASSLDTQYF. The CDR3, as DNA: TGTGCCAGCAGCCTGGATACGCAGTATTTT.

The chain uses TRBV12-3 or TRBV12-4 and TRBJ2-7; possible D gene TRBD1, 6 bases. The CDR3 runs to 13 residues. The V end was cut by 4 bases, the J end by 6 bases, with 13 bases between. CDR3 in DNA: TGTGCCAGCAGTTCTCGAGGACAGTCCGAGCAGTACGTC. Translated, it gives CASSSRGQSEQYV.

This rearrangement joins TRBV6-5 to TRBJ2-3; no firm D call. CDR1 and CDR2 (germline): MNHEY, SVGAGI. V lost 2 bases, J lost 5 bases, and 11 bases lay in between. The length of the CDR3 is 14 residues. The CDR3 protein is CASSYNWVQDTQYF. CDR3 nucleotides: TGTGCCAGCAGTTACAATTGGGTTCAAGATACGCAGTATTTT.